These 3 T cell receptor beta chains were all obtained from the same sample, sequenced in a study of blood T cell repertoires in COVID-19. Generated by immunoSEQ multiplex PCR, the TCRdb table keeps only in-frame clones and is missing some. The profile shows approximately 200,000 clones, roughly four fifths of them singletons. The specimen sequenced was PBMCs or T cells enriched from blood (not recorded which). The source of these receptors is a man aged 35-49 years who had recovered from COVID-19.

On this clone: The junction differs from germline at one of its ends, possibly a read error. The chain couples TRBV28 to TRBJ1-4; 8 bases are shared with TRBD1. This CDR3 is 12 amino acids long. CDR1 MDHEN and CDR2 SYDVKM come from the germline V gene. The CDR3 region has the DNA TGTGCCAGCAGTTTAACCGGGACAGGCTCAATTTTT. Translation: CASSLTGTGSIF.

The CDR3 coding sequence is TGTGCCAGCAGCCCAGGGACAGGGGCCGGCTACACCTTC. It translates to CASSPGTGAGYTF. The chain employs TRBV7-3 and TRBJ1-2, with 10 positions matching TRBD1. This CDR3 spans 13 amino acids. The V gene's germline CDR1 is SGHTA and CDR2 FQGTGA. Losses at the gene ends were 5 bases for V and 8 bases for J; bases not matched to a gene: 5.

The chain has TRBV28 and TRBJ1-2; no firm D call. V lost 7 bases and J 6 bases, leaving 12 bases between the germline ends. The CDR3 sequence is 12 residues long. Germline V gene lookup returns CDR1 MDHEN and CDR2 SYDVKM. The CDR3 coding sequence is TGTGCCAGCACCCGGTCGGGGAATGGCTACACCTTC. Its translation is CASTRSGNGYTF.